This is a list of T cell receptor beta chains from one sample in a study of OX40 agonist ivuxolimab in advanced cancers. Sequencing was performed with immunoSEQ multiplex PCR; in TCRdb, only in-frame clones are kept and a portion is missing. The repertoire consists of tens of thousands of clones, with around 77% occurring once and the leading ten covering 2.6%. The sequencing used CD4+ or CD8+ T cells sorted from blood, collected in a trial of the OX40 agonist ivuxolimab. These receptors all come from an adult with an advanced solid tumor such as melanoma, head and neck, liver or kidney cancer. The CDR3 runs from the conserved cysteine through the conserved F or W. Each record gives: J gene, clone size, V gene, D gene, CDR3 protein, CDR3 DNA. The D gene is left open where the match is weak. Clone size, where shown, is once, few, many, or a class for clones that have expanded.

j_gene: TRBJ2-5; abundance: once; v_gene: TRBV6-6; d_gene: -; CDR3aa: CASSYSGRETQYF; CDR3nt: TGTGCCAGCAGTTACTCGGGGCGAGAGACCCAGTACTTC
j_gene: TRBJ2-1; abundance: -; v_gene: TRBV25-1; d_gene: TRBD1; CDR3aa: CATRQGYQFF; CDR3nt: TGTGCCACCAGACAGGGGTATCAGTTCTTC
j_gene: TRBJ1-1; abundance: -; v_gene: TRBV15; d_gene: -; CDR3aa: CATSRVGGGSTEAFF; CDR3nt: TGTGCCACCAGCAGAGTTGGGGGAGGGAGCACTGAAGCTTTCTTT
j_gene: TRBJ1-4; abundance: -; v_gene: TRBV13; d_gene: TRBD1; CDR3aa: CASSLRTGGYEKLFF; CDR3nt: TGTGCCAGCAGCTTAAGGACAGGGGGATACGAAAAACTGTTTTTT
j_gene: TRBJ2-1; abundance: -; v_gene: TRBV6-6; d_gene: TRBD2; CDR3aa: CASSYGGLAGDNEQFF; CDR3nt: TGTGCCAGCAGTTACGGGGGACTAGCGGGAGACAATGAGCAGTTCTTC
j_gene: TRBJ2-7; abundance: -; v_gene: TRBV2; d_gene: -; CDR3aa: CASKTGWGAYEQYF; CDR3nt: TGTGCCAGCAAGACGGGGTGGGGGGCCTACGAGCAGTACTTC
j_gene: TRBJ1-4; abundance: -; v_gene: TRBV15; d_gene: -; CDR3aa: CATSRDLQGYNEKLFF; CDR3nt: TGTGCCACCAGCAGAGATTTGCAGGGCTATAATGAAAAACTGTTTTTT
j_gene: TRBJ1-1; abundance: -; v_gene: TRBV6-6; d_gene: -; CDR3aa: CASSYRGVSATEAFF; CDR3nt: TGTGCCAGCAGTTACCGGGGGGTTTCAGCCACTGAAGCTTTCTTT
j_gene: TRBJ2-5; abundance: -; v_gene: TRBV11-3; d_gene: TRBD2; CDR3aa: CASSLGLAGGTETQYF; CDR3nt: TGTGCCAGCAGCTTAGGTCTAGCGGGAGGGACAGAGACCCAGTACTTC
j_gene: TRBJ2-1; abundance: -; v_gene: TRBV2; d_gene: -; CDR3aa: CASSESGRYNEQFF; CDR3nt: TGTGCCAGCAGTGAATCTGGCCGCTACAATGAGCAGTTCTTC
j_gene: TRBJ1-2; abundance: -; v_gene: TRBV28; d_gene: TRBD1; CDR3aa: CASSLIRTGQGYGYTF; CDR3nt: TGTGCCAGCAGTTTAATCCGGACAGGGCAAGGGTATGGCTACACCTTC
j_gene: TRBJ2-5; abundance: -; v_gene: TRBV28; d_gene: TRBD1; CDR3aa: CASSWAGQGAETQYF; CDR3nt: TGTGCCAGCTCCTGGGCCGGACAGGGGGCAGAGACCCAGTACTTC
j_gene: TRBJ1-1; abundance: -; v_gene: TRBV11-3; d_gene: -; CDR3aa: CASSTNRVNTEAFF; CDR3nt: TGTGCCAGCAGCACGAACAGGGTGAACACTGAAGCTTTCTTT
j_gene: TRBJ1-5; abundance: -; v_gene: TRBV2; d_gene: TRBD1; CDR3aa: CASSWDRGAGGQPQHF; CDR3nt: TGTGCCAGCAGTTGGGACAGGGGGGCGGGTGGTCAGCCCCAGCATTTT
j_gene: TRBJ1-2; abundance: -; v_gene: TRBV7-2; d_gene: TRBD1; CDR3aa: CASSAAAGGDGYTF; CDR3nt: TGTGCCAGCAGCGCAGCGGCAGGGGGAGATGGCTACACCTTC
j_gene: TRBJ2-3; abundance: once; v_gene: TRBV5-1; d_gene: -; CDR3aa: CASSLSLASTDTQYF; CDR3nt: TGCGCCAGCAGCTTGTCCCTAGCGTCTACAGATACGCAGTATTTT
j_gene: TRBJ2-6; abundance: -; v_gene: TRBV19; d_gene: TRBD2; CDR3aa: CASSTGLVSGANVLTF; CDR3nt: TGTGCCAGTAGTACTGGACTAGTCTCTGGGGCCAACGTCCTGACTTTC
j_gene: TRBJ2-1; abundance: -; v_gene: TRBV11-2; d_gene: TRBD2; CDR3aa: CASTMGRGFYNEQFF; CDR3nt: TGTGCCAGCACCATGGGGAGGGGTTTCTACAATGAGCAGTTCTTC
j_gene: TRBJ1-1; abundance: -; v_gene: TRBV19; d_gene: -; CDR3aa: CASSIARVPLWTEAFF; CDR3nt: TGTGCCAGTAGTATAGCTAGGGTCCCCCTATGGACTGAAGCTTTCTTT
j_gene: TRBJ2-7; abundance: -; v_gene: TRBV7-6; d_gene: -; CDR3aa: CASSFSLHYEQYF; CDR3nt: TGTGCCAGCAGCTTTTCACTGCACTACGAGCAGTACTTC
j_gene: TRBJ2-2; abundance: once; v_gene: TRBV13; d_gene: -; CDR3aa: CASSLYGLRGATGELFF; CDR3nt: TGTGCCAGCAGCTTGTATGGCCTACGCGGGGCCACCGGGGAGCTGTTTTTT
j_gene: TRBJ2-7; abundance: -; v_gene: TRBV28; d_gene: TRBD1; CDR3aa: CASSTGQGTKEQYF; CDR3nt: TGTGCCAGCAGTACGGGACAGGGGACGAAAGAGCAGTACTTC
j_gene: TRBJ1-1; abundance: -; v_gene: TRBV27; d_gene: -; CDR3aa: CASSFGGYTEAFF; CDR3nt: TGTGCCAGCAGTTTCGGGGGCTACACTGAAGCTTTCTTT
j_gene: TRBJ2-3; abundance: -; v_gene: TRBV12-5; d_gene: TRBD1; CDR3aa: CASAGQGFSDTQYF; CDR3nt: TGTGCTAGCGCGGGACAGGGTTTCTCAGATACGCAGTATTTT
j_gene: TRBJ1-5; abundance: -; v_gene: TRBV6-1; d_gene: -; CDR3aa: CASSEWGGNQPQHF; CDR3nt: TGTGCCAGCAGTGAGTGGGGGGGTAATCAGCCCCAGCATTTT
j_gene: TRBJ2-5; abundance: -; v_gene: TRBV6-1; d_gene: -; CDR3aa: CASSATGQETQYF; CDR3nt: TGTGCCAGCAGTGCAACCGGCCAAGAGACCCAGTACTTC
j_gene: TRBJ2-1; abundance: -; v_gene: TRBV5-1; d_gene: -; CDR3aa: CASSKEPGLLQFF; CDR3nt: TGCGCCAGCAGCAAGGAACCGGGACTCCTGCAGTTCTTC
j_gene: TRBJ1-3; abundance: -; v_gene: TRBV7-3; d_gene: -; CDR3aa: CASSPNIGSGNTIYF; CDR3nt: TGTGCCAGCAGCCCTAACATCGGCTCTGGAAACACCATATATTTT
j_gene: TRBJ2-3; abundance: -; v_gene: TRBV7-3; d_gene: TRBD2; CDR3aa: CASSFSGETDTQYF; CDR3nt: TGTGCCAGCAGCTTCAGCGGGGAGACAGATACGCAGTATTTT
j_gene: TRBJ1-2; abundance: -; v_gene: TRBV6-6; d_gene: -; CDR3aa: CASSSDRNSRYGYTF; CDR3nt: TGTGCCAGCAGTTCCGACCGGAACTCGCGCTATGGCTACACCTTC
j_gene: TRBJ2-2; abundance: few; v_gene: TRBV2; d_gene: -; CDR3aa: CASKGLRYTGELFF; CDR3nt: TGTGCCAGCAAGGGCCTCAGATACACCGGGGAGCTGTTTTTT
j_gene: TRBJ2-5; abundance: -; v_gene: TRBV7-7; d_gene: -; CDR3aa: CASSSGPGSSETQYF; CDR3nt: TGTGCTAGCAGCTCGGGACCTGGTTCTTCAGAGACCCAGTACTTC
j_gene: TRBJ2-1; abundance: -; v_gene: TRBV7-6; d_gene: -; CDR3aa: CASSLVQGSYNEQFF; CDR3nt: TGTGCCAGCAGCTTAGTTCAGGGATCCTACAATGAGCAGTTCTTC
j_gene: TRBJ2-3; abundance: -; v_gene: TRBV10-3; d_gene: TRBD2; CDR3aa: CALRSSGRGADTQYF; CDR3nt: TGTGCCCTCAGGAGTAGCGGGAGGGGGGCAGATACGCAGTATTTT
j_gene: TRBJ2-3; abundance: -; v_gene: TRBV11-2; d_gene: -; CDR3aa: CASSLDWGRYTQYF; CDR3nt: TGTGCCAGCAGCTTAGATTGGGGGCGGTATACGCAGTATTTT
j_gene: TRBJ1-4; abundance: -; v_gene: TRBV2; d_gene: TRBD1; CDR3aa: CASSRQGGGEKLFF; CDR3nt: TGTGCCAGCAGTAGACAGGGAGGTGGTGAAAAACTGTTTTTT
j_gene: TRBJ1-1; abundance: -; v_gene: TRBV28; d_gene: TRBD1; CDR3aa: CASSPTGETEAFF; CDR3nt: TGTGCCAGCAGTCCTACAGGGGAGACTGAAGCTTTCTTT
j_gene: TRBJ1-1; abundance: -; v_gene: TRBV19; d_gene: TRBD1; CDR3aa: CASRPDRVNTEAFF; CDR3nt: TGTGCCAGTAGGCCGGACAGGGTGAACACTGAAGCTTTCTTT
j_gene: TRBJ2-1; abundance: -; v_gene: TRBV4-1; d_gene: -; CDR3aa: CASSQGVPSGNPSVEQFF; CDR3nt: TGCGCCAGCAGCCAAGGGGTTCCTTCGGGCAACCCATCGGTTGAGCAGTTCTTC
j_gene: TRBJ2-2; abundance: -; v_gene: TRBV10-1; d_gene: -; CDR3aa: CASSESAAGGELFF; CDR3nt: TGCGCCAGCAGTGAGTCTGCGGCTGGCGGGGAGCTGTTTTTT
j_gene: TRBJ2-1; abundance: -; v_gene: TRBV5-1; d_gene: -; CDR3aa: CASSLAATSYNEQFF; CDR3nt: TGCGCCAGCAGCTTGGCGGCAACCTCCTACAATGAGCAGTTCTTC
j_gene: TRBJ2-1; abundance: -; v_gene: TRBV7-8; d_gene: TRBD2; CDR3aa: CASSSGGRAYNEQFF; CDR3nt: TGTGCCAGCAGCTCAGGCGGGAGGGCCTACAATGAGCAGTTCTTC
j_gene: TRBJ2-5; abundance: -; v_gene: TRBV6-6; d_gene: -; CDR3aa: CASSYALGTQYF; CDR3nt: TGTGCCAGCAGTTATGCGCTGGGGACCCAGTACTTC
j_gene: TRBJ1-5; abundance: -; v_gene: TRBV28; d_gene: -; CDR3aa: CASSLFQGGPQHF; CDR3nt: TGTGCCAGCAGTTTATTTCAGGGAGGACCCCAGCATTTT
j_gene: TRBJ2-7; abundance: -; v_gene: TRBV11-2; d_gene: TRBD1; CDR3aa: CASSLTDRVEQYF; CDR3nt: TGTGCCAGCAGCTTAACCGACAGGGTTGAGCAGTACTTC
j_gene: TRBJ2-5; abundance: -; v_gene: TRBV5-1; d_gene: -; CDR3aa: CASSLSASSETQYF; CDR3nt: TGCGCCAGCAGCTTGTCGGCAAGTTCCGAGACCCAGTACTTC
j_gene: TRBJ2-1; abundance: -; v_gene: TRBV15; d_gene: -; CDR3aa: CATSGSISSSYNEQFF; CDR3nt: TGTGCCACCAGCGGTTCGATTTCAAGCTCCTACAATGAGCAGTTCTTC
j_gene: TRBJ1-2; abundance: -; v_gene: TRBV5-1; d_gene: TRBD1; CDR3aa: CASSLGYRGQGYTF; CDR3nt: TGCGCCAGCAGCTTGGGTTACAGGGGCCAGGGCTACACCTTC
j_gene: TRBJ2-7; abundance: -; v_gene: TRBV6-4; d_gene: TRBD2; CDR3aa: CASSYSGGSSYEQYF; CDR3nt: TGTGCCAGCAGTTACTCGGGGGGAAGCTCCTACGAGCAGTACTTC
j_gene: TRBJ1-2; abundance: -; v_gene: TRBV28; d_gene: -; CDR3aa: CASSSVPTYGYTF; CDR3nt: TGTGCCAGCAGTTCGGTACCTACCTATGGCTACACCTTC
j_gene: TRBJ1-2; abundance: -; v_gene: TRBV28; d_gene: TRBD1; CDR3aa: CASSPTGQGVNYGYTF; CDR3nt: TGTGCCAGCAGTCCAACTGGACAGGGGGTTAACTATGGCTACACCTTC
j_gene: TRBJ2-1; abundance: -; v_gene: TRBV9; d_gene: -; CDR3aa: CASSVESVPYNEQFF; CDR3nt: TGTGCCAGCAGCGTAGAGAGCGTCCCCTACAATGAGCAGTTCTTC
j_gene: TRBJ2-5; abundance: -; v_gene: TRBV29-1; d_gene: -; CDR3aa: CSVEGARGGTETQYF; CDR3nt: TGCAGCGTTGAAGGTGCCAGGGGGGGGACGGAGACCCAGTACTTC
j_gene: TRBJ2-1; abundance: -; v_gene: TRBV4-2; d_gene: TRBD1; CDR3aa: CASSQGGWGQAGGGEQFF; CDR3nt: TGTGCCAGCAGCCAAGGAGGGTGGGGTCAGGCAGGGGGCGGTGAGCAGTTCTTC
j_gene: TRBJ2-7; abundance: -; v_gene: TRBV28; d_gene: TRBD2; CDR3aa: CASSPQASGRYEQYF; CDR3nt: TGTGCCAGCAGCCCACAGGCTAGCGGGAGGTACGAGCAGTACTTC
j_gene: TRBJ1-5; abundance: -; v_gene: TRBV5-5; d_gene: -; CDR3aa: CASSFQGNHGNQPQHF; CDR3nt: TGTGCCAGCAGCTTCCAGGGGAATCACGGCAATCAGCCCCAGCATTTT
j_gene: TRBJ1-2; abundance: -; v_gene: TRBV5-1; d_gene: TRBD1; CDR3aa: CASSLDRGYGYTF; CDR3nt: TGCGCCAGCAGCTTGGACAGGGGCTATGGCTACACCTTC
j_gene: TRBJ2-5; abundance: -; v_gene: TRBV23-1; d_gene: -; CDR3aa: CASSQSSGAQETQYF; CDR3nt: TGCGCCAGCAGTCAATCGTCGGGGGCCCAAGAGACCCAGTACTTC
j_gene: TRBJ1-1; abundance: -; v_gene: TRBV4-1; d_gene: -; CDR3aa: CASRQQGKLEAFF; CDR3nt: TGCGCCAGCAGACAACAGGGTAAGCTTGAAGCTTTCTTT
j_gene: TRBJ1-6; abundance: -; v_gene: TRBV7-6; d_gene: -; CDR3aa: CASSLGEGGYNDSPLHF; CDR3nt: TGTGCCAGCAGCTTAGGAGAGGGGGGTTATAACGATTCACCCCTCCACTTT